The rows below give T cell receptor beta chains drawn from one sample of a study of cytotoxic CD8 clonotypes in ibrutinib-treated CLL. The repertoire was sequenced with immunoSEQ multiplex PCR; TCRdb's copy has only in-frame clones and lacks some. The top ten hold roughly 14% of the sample, which has hundreds of thousands of clones, 70% seen once. The sample was PBMCs, taken after 24 months of ibrutinib treatment. Every receptor here comes from a human donor with chronic lymphocytic leukemia. Each CDR3 is given with its conserved first and last residue. D genes are given only for firm matches. Clone size is stated in some rows and not others, as once, few, many or a class when expanded.

>TRBV6-5|NA|NA|TRBJ2-3
CASGQSSTDTQYF
TGTGCCAGCGGACAGTCTAGCACAGATACGCAGTATTTT
>TRBV13|NA|NA|TRBJ2-1
CASSLDRIRGREQFF
TGTGCCAGCAGCTTAGATAGGATCCGTGGGAGGGAGCAGTTCTTC
>TRBV4-3|TRBD1|NA|TRBJ1-2
CASSQEDRYYGYTF
TGCGCCAGCAGCCAAGAGGACAGGTACTATGGCTACACCTTC
>TRBV19|TRBD2|NA|TRBJ2-1
CASSIPTTSGRAEQFF
TGTGCCAGTAGTATTCCTACGACTAGCGGGAGGGCCGAGCAGTTCTTC
>TRBV5-1|NA|NA|TRBJ2-7
CASSSTSLGTYEQYF
TGCGCCAGCAGCTCTACTAGCCTAGGGACCTACGAGCAGTACTTC
>TRBV6-5|TRBD1|few|TRBJ2-6
CAIGQVTSGANVLTF
TGTGCCATCGGACAGGTCACCTCTGGGGCCAACGTCCTGACTTTC
>TRBV9|NA|once|TRBJ1-2
CASSARGDPGNYGYTF
TGTGCCAGCAGCGCCCGGGGGGACCCGGGAAACTATGGCTACACCTTC
>TRBV19|NA|NA|TRBJ2-7
CASGGGRAYEQYF
TGTGCCAGCGGGGGAGGACGTGCCTACGAGCAGTACTTC
>TRBV6-5|TRBD2|few|TRBJ2-2
CASSWTSGSPGELFF
TGTGCCAGCAGTTGGACTAGCGGGAGTCCCGGGGAGCTGTTTTTT
>TRBV19|NA|few|TRBJ1-2
CASSRAHSGTGYGYTF
TGTGCCAGTAGTCGCGCCCACTCTGGGACCGGCTATGGCTACACCTTC
>TRBV9|NA|NA|TRBJ2-7
CASSVVPTYEQYF
TGTGCCAGCAGCGTAGTCCCTACCTACGAGCAGTACTTC
>TRBV2|NA|NA|TRBJ2-5
CASSVGQQETQYF
TGTGCCAGCAGTGTCGGACAGCAAGAGACCCAGTACTTC
>TRBV29-1|NA|once|TRBJ2-7
CSVERRGRETGEQYF
TGCAGCGTTGAAAGGAGGGGGCGGGAGACGGGCGAGCAGTACTTC
>TRBV7-9|TRBD2|NA|TRBJ2-1
CASSLPLLAGSYNEQFF
TGTGCCAGCAGCTTACCTTTACTAGCGGGTAGTTACAATGAGCAGTTCTTC
>TRBV7-3|NA|NA|TRBJ2-7
CASSRQGGPYEQYF
TGTGCCAGCAGCAGGCAGGGGGGACCCTACGAGCAGTACTTC
>TRBV6-5|NA|NA|TRBJ1-5
CASSYSPSSNQPQHF
TGTGCCAGCAGTTACTCGCCAAGTAGCAATCAGCCCCAGCATTTT
>TRBV15|NA|NA|TRBJ1-5
CATSRDVQYSNQPQHF
TGTGCCACCAGCAGAGATGTTCAGTATAGCAATCAGCCCCAGCATTTT
>TRBV28|NA|once|TRBJ1-1
CASSLAGTNTEAFF
TGTGCCAGCAGTTTAGCAGGGACCAACACTGAAGCTTTCTTT
>TRBV18|TRBD1|NA|TRBJ2-7
CASSPGTGVDEQYF
TGTGCCAGCTCACCAGGGACAGGGGTCGACGAGCAGTACTTC
>TRBV6-1|NA|NA|TRBJ1-3
CASTLVGNTIYF
TGTGCCAGCACTCTCGTTGGAAACACCATATATTTT
>TRBV9|NA|NA|TRBJ2-3
CASRIRFLDRTDTQYF
TGTGCCAGCCGAATCAGGTTTTTGGACAGAACAGATACGCAGTATTTT
>TRBV28|TRBD2|NA|TRBJ2-7
CASSPWGTSGGEQYF
TGTGCCAGCAGTCCATGGGGGACTAGCGGCGGGGAGCAGTACTTC
>TRBV5-8|TRBD2|NA|TRBJ2-7
CASSSGSTREQYF
TGTGCCAGCTCTAGCGGGAGCACTCGCGAGCAGTACTTC
>TRBV27|NA|NA|TRBJ2-1
CASSLYGGAYNEQFF
TGTGCCAGCAGTTTATATGGCGGAGCCTACAATGAGCAGTTCTTC
>TRBV30|NA|NA|TRBJ2-7
CAWRNTGSYEQYF
TGTGCCTGGAGAAACACAGGGAGCTACGAGCAGTACTTC
>TRBV7-6|NA|NA|TRBJ2-2
CASSLEGNTGELFF
TGTGCCAGCAGCTTAGAGGGGAACACCGGGGAGCTGTTTTTT
>TRBV7-3|NA|once|TRBJ2-1
CASSAALGSYNEQFF
TGTGCCAGCAGCGCGGCGCTAGGTTCCTACAATGAGCAGTTCTTC
>TRBV2|NA|NA|TRBJ2-2
CASNQNTGELFF
TGTGCCAGCAATCAGAACACCGGGGAGCTGTTTTTT
>TRBV28|NA|once|TRBJ2-7
CASRLLSSSYEQYF
TGTGCCAGCAGATTACTCTCTAGCTCCTACGAGCAGTACTTC
>TRBV10-3|NA|NA|TRBJ2-3
CAITTTRGTDTQYF
TGTGCCATCACTACTACTAGGGGCACAGATACGCAGTATTTT
>TRBV30|NA|NA|TRBJ2-7
CAWSVETSYEQYF
TGTGCCTGGAGTGTCGAGACTTCCTACGAGCAGTACTTC
>TRBV25-1|NA|few|TRBJ2-7
CASIPDPPYEQYF
TGTGCCAGCATACCCGATCCCCCCTACGAGCAGTACTTC
>TRBV7-9|NA|once|TRBJ2-7
CASSRGVGPLYEQYF
TGTGCCAGCAGTCGAGGGGTAGGACCACTCTACGAGCAGTACTTC
>TRBV28|NA|NA|TRBJ2-1
CASSLGGAASGNEQFF
TGTGCCAGCAGTTTGGGGGGCGCGGCTAGTGGCAATGAGCAGTTCTTC
>TRBV27|NA|NA|TRBJ2-7
CASRLLSLSYEQYF
TGTGCCAGCAGGCTCCTATCCCTCTCCTACGAGCAGTACTTC
>TRBV29-1|NA|NA|TRBJ1-1
CSVDPPEPEAFF
TGCAGCGTTGACCCCCCCGAACCTGAAGCTTTCTTT
>TRBV27|TRBD2|few|TRBJ2-1
CASSLAGGDNEQFF
TGTGCCAGCAGCCTAGCGGGAGGGGATAATGAGCAGTTCTTC
>TRBV6-6|NA|once|TRBJ1-3
CASSPWDLGAGTIYF
TGTGCCAGCAGTCCGTGGGACCTCGGGGCGGGGACCATATATTTT
>TRBV18|NA|NA|TRBJ1-1
CASSPEQGETEAFF
TGTGCCAGCTCACCAGAACAGGGTGAGACTGAAGCTTTCTTT
>TRBV7-3|NA|NA|TRBJ2-1
CASSFWTDPLDNEQFF
TGTGCCAGCAGCTTCTGGACCGACCCCTTGGACAATGAGCAGTTCTTC
>TRBV7-9|TRBD1|NA|TRBJ2-5
CASSPRTGLVETQYF
TGTGCCAGCAGCCCCAGGACAGGGTTGGTAGAGACCCAGTACTTC
>TRBV9|NA|NA|TRBJ2-5
CASSVTGPQETQYF
TGTGCCAGCAGCGTTACAGGCCCCCAAGAGACCCAGTACTTC
>TRBV19|TRBD2|NA|TRBJ2-5
CASTSSILGSRAGKTQYF
TGTGCCAGTACCTCCAGCATCTTGGGGTCGAGAGCGGGAAAGACCCAGTACTTC
>TRBV27|NA|NA|TRBJ2-1
CASSFYLPGWNEQFF
TGTGCCAGCAGTTTTTACCTCCCGGGGTGGAATGAGCAGTTCTTC
>TRBV11-3|NA|NA|TRBJ2-1
CASSSFFHNEQFF
TGTGCCAGCAGCTCGTTTTTCCACAATGAGCAGTTCTTC
>TRBV12-5|TRBD1|NA|TRBJ1-1
CASGSDRMAFF
TGTGCTAGTGGATCGGACAGGATGGCTTTCTTT
>TRBV21-1|NA|NA|TRBJ1-1
CGPGMNTEAFF
TGCGGGCCGGGTATGAACACTGAAGCTTTCTTT
>TRBV29-1|NA|NA|TRBJ1-2
CSVDGWGSYGYTF
TGCAGCGTCGACGGATGGGGATCCTATGGCTACACCTTC
>TRBV5-4|NA|NA|TRBJ2-2
CASSTNTGELFF
TGTGCCAGCAGCACAAACACCGGGGAGCTGTTTTTT
>TRBV9|TRBD1|NA|TRBJ2-3
CASSVSKGTGGLTDTQYF
TGTGCCAGCAGCGTTTCCAAGGGGACAGGGGGGCTCACAGATACGCAGTATTTT
>TRBV15|NA|NA|TRBJ1-2
CATSRDRAFGYTF
TGTGCCACCAGCAGAGATCGGGCGTTTGGCTACACCTTC
>TRBV7-3|NA|few|TRBJ2-5
CASSPRGLETQYF
TGTGCCAGCAGCCCCCGGGGGTTAGAGACCCAGTACTTC
>TRBV4-1|TRBD2|NA|TRBJ2-1
CASSQAPLRASGDYNEQFF
TGCGCCAGCAGCCAAGCTCCCCTCAGGGCTAGCGGAGACTACAATGAGCAGTTCTTC
>TRBV7-3|NA|NA|TRBJ2-3
CASSPKSGLNTDTQYF
TGTGCCAGCAGCCCAAAATCGGGACTCAACACAGATACGCAGTATTTT
>TRBV11-1|TRBD2|few|TRBJ2-2
CASSSRTSGSIAGELFF
TGTGCCAGCAGCTCTCGGACTAGCGGGAGTATCGCCGGGGAGCTGTTTTTT
>TRBV18|NA|NA|TRBJ2-1
CASALSDEQFF
TGTGCCAGTGCCCTTAGCGATGAGCAGTTCTTC
>TRBV30|NA|NA|TRBJ2-1
CASQGYNEQFF
TGTGCCTCACAGGGTTACAATGAGCAGTTCTTC
>TRBV27|NA|NA|TRBJ2-2
CASSFSTSNTGELFF
TGTGCCAGCAGTTTTTCGACTTCTAACACCGGGGAGCTGTTTTTT
>TRBV7-2|NA|NA|TRBJ2-7
CASSFGFEQYF
TGTGCCAGCAGCTTTGGGTTCGAGCAGTACTTC
>TRBV28|NA|NA|TRBJ2-2
CASRVPNTGELFF
TGTGCCAGCAGGGTCCCGAACACCGGGGAGCTGTTTTTT